The 24 T cell receptor beta chains presented below share a single source sample, sequenced in a study of OX40 agonist ivuxolimab in advanced cancers. Profiled with immunoSEQ multiplex PCR; TCRdb holds only in-frame clones, not every one. The repertoire includes approximately 84,000 clones, around 86% of them detected once, and approximately 0.99% sits in the top ten. This specimen was CD4+ or CD8+ T cells sorted from blood, taken in a trial of the OX40 agonist ivuxolimab. The receptor set was obtained from an adult with an advanced solid tumor such as melanoma, head and neck, liver or kidney cancer.

The rearrangement links TRBV7-9 to TRBJ1-1; 7 bases agree with TRBD1. Trimming removed 3 bases from V and 1 base from J; junction bases left unmatched: 2. Germline V gene lookup returns CDR1 SEHNR and CDR2 FQNEAQ (reference sequence). This CDR3 is 14 amino acids long. The CDR3 DNA follows: TGTGCCAGCAGCTTGGGACAGTGGAACACTGAAGCTTTCTTT. This translates into CASSLGQWNTEAFF. Based on the CDR3 plus reference TRBV7-9 and TRBJ1-1, the full variable domain is DTGVSQNPRHKITKRGQNVTFRCDPISEHNRLYWYRQTLGQGPEFLTYFQNEAQLEKSRLLSDRFSAERPKGSFSTLEIQRTEQGDSAMYLCASSLGQWNTEAFFGQGTRLTVV.

J is TRBJ2-1 and V is TRBV2; D might be TRBD1 (6 bases). CDR3 length: 14 amino acids. Germline CDR1 and CDR2: SNHLY and FYNNEI. V was pared by 4 bases and J by 4 bases, with 11 bases between. CDR3 bases: TGTGCCAGCAGTGCGGAGGACAGTTACAATGAGCAGTTCTTC. Protein: CASSAEDSYNEQFF.

The CDR3 protein is CASSQGGYNEKLFF. For the CDR3, the DNA is TGCGCCAGCAGCCAAGGGGGGTATAATGAAAAACTGTTTTTT. V is TRBV4-3 and J is TRBJ1-4; the D gene is possibly TRBD1 (5 bases). V was clipped by 1 base and J by 4 bases, with 7 bases between them. Germline V lookup: CDR1 LGHNA, CDR2 YSLEER. The CDR3 length is 14 residues.

This clone is a singleton in its sample. The rearrangement joins TRBV25-1 to TRBJ1-2; D is ambiguous. Germline-derived CDR1 and CDR2 are MGHDK and SYGVNS. Trimming took off 5 bases at V and 7 bases at J, with 17 bases between the two ends. The CDR3 totals 14 residues. The CDR3 loop reads CASSISSLDGGYTF. The DNA for the CDR3 is TGTGCCAGCAGTATTAGTTCTCTGGATGGTGGCTACACCTTC.

The CDR3 nucleotides read TGTGCCAGCAGCTTAGTAGGGGGGTCGGCCGGGGAGCTGTTTTTT. This translates into CASSLVGGSAGELFF. This chain joins TRBV11-2 and TRBJ2-2; D may match TRBD1 or TRBD2 (6 bases each). The CDR3 spans 15 residues. V was shortened by 1 base and J by 6 bases, with 12 bases between the two germline ends. Germline V lookup: CDR1 SGHAT, CDR2 FQNNGV.

The rearrangement uses TRBV4-1 and TRBJ2-1; D may be TRBD2 (6 bases). V was pared by 4 bases and J by 7 bases, with 17 bases between. This CDR3 comprises 15 residues. CDR1 and CDR2 (germline): MGHRA, YSYEKL. In DNA, the CDR3 is TGCGCCAGCAGCCGAGATTGGGACTTCGAAAATGAGCAGTTCTTC. Amino acids: CASSRDWDFENEQFF.

The genes are TRBV30 and TRBJ1-3; possible D gene TRBD1, 5 bases. The V gene lost 4 bases and the J gene lost 4 bases, with 11 bases spanning the gap. The germline CDR1 and CDR2 sequences are GTSNPN and SVGIG (reference sequence). The CDR3 has 13 residues. The CDR3 DNA reads as TGTGCCTGGAACCGGGGGGAAGGAAACACCATATATTTT. This sequence encodes CAWNRGEGNTIYF.

This clone was seen only a few times. The genes are TRBV9 and TRBJ1-2; a weak D match, TRBD1 (6 bases). Trimming removed 4 bases from V and 8 bases from J, with 15 bases in between. Germline-derived CDR1 and CDR2 are SGDLS and YYNGEE. The CDR3 extends over 13 amino acids. The CDR3, as DNA: TGTGCCAGCAGCCGAGGACAGAGTGGAGGCTACACCTTC. Amino acids: CASSRGQSGGYTF.

This sequence joins TRBV12-5 and TRBJ2-3; TRBD2 matches at 9 bases. J gave up 3 bases and V 6 bases, and 4 bases lay outside the gene matches. Germline V gives CDR1 LGHNT, CDR2 FRNRAP. The CDR3 spans 14 residues. This CDR3 is CASGFSGGTDTQYF. CDR3 in DNA: TGTGCTAGTGGCTTTAGCGGGGGAACAGATACGCAGTATTTT.

The chain couples TRBV7-2 to TRBJ2-5, with a possible D match to TRBD1 (6 bases). Germline V gene data show CDR1 as SGHTA and CDR2 as FQGNSA. The CDR3 extends over 13 amino acids. With 5 bases removed from V and 5 bases from J, the gap between germline ends came to 12 bases. CDR3 in amino acids: CASSQGGMETQYF. Here the CDR3 DNA reads TGTGCCAGCAGCCAAGGGGGTATGGAGACCCAGTACTTC.

The V gene is TRBV10-3, the J gene TRBJ2-3; the match to TRBD2 covers 16 bases. CDR1 is ENHRY, CDR2 SYGVKD, per germline. Germline trimming cut 5 bases from V and 6 bases from J; bases unmatched to any gene: 11. The CDR3 contains 18 residues. CDR3 in amino acids: CAISKGLAGGARSDTQYF. In nucleotides, the CDR3 is TGTGCCATCAGTAAGGGACTAGCGGGGGGGGCAAGATCGGATACGCAGTATTTT.

For this clone: Other nucleotide sequences in the sample specify the same CDR3. The chain joins TRBV5-1 to TRBJ1-4, with a tentative D call TRBD1 (6 bases). The CDR3 loop spans 15 amino acids. The germline V gene has CDR1 SGHRS and CDR2 YFSETQ. Trimming left V 4 bases short and J 0 bases short, with 10 bases between. The CDR3 nucleotides read TGCGCCAGCAGCGTACAGGGAGCAACTAATGAAAAACTGTTTTTT. Amino acid sequence: CASSVQGATNEKLFF.

V gene TRBV5-1 combines with J gene TRBJ2-7; TRBD2 aligns across 13 bases. V shed 0 bases and J 10 bases; nucleotides not matched to a gene: 7. The germline CDR1 and CDR2 sequences are SGHRS and YFSETQ. This CDR3 has 15 residues. The CDR3 region is CASSLGGLAGPLQYF. The CDR3 DNA reads TGCGCCAGCAGCTTGGGGGGACTAGCGGGACCACTTCAGTACTTC. The variable domain in full, with the rest retrieved from reference TRBV5-1 and TRBJ2-7, is KAGVTQTPRYLIKTRGQQVTLSCSPISGHRSVSWYQQTPGQGLQFLFEYFSETQRNKGNFPGRFSGRQFSNSRSEMNVSTLELGDSALYLCASSLGGLAGPLQYFGPGTRLTVT.

The J gene is TRBJ1-1, the V gene TRBV7-2; perhaps TRBD1 as D (6 bases). The CDR3 sequence is 14 residues long. Trimming removed 5 bases at V and 4 bases at J, with 14 bases between. Germline assignment: CDR1 SGHTA and CDR2 FQGNSA. CDR3 amino acids: CASSPKVQGTEAFF. The CDR3, as DNA: TGTGCCAGCAGCCCTAAGGTACAGGGCACTGAAGCTTTCTTT.

The V call is TRBV6-5, the J call TRBJ1-3; D uncertain. Germline values: CDR1 MNHEY, CDR2 SVGAGI. The CDR3 runs 13 residues. Trimming took off 7 bases at V and 0 bases at J, with 7 bases between the two ends. The CDR3 nucleotides read TGTGCCAGCATCCCGGGCTCTGGAAACACCATATATTTT. This codes for CASIPGSGNTIYF.

This rearrangement joins TRBV11-2 to TRBJ2-1; 10 bases are a match to TRBD2. The ends lost 1 base at V and 4 bases at J; junction bases unmatched: 7. CDR1 is SGHAT, CDR2 FQNNGV, per germline. The CDR3 is made up of 17 amino acids. CDR3 coding DNA: TGTGCCAGCAGCTTAGCGGCTAGCGGGAGTGGGTACAATGAGCAGTTCTTC. Translating gives CASSLAASGSGYNEQFF.

The V and J genes are TRBV2 and TRBJ1-2; 11 bases are shared with TRBD1. Looked up from germline, CDR1 is SNHLY and CDR2 is FYNNEI. V trimming: 8 bases; J trimming: 9 bases; junction bases outside the gene matches: 11. The CDR3 runs to 14 residues. Here the CDR3 DNA reads TGTGCCAGCGGCTCCGGGGACAGGGGGTTTCGCTACACCTTC. Amino acid sequence: CASGSGDRGFRYTF.

The chain links TRBV7-9 to TRBJ1-1, with 8 bases that match TRBD1. This CDR3 comprises 14 residues. Germline lookup yields CDR1 SEHNR and CDR2 FQNEAQ (reference sequence). V trimming: 5 bases; J trimming: 10 bases; junction bases outside the gene matches: 12. The CDR3 DNA reads TGTGCCAGCAGCACGGCAGGGGGCGCAGGAGGAGCTTTCTTT. It encodes CASSTAGGAGGAFF.

This rearrangement joins TRBV6-5 to TRBJ2-7; 8 bases line up with TRBD1. Germline V lookup: CDR1 MNHEY, CDR2 SVGAGI. The CDR3 sequence is 16 residues long. V shed 4 bases, J shed 3 bases, and the junction held 11 bases outside the gene matches. CDR3 protein: CASSSEGTGELYEQYF. The CDR3 DNA is TGTGCCAGCAGTTCGGAAGGGACAGGCGAACTCTACGAGCAGTACTTC.

The V gene is TRBV6-5, the J gene TRBJ1-1; D is unclear. The CDR3 consists of 14 residues. Germline CDR1 MNHEY, CDR2 SVGAGI. Trimming stripped 6 bases from V and 1 base from J, with 12 bases between. The CDR3 reads CASSRMTQNTEAFF. DNA of the CDR3: TGTGCCAGCAGCCGGATGACCCAGAACACTGAAGCTTTCTTT.

The chain uses TRBV28 and TRBJ2-2; the D gene is possibly TRBD1 (5 bases). Germline assignment: CDR1 MDHEN and CDR2 SYDVKM. V shed 3 bases and J shed 4 bases, with 9 bases lying between them. The CDR3 totals 14 residues. The CDR3 DNA follows: TGTGCCAGCAGTTTTCCAGGGCCCACCGGGGAGCTGTTTTTT. Translating it yields CASSFPGPTGELFF. Complete variable domain (other parts from reference TRBV28 and TRBJ2-2): DVKVTQSSRYLVKRTGEKVFLECVQDMDHENMFWYRQDPGLGLRLIYFSYDVKMKEKGDIPEGYSVSREKKERFSLILESASTNQTSMYLCASSFPGPTGELFFGEGSRLTVL.

The chain combines TRBV7-8 with TRBJ2-5; D call uncertain. The germline V gene encodes CDR1 SGHVS and CDR2 FQNEAQ. Trimming took 7 bases from V and 5 from J, leaving 14 bases between them. CDR3 length: 13 amino acids. The CDR3 protein is CASTLVEWETQYF. The CDR3 bases are TGTGCCAGCACCTTGGTGGAGTGGGAGACCCAGTACTTC. Drawing the rest from reference TRBV7-8 and TRBJ2-5, the complete variable domain is GAGVSQSPRYKVAKRGQDVALRCDPISGHVSLFWYQQALGQGPEFLTYFQNEAQLDKSGLPSDRFFAERPEGSVSTLKIQRTQQEDSAVYLCASTLVEWETQYFGPGTRLLVL.

This rearrangement joins TRBV30 to TRBJ2-5, with 7 nucleotides matching TRBD2. From germline, CDR1 is GTSNPN and CDR2 SVGIG (reference sequence). This CDR3 is 12 amino acids long. The junction had 3 bases not matched to a gene; V was cut back by 4 bases and J by 4 bases. The CDR3 coding sequence is TGTGCCTGGAACAGCGGGGCAGAGACCCAGTACTTC. Translation: CAWNSGAETQYF.

The rearrangement uses TRBV18 and TRBJ2-3; 15 nucleotides match TRBD2. V was clipped by 3 bases and J by 0 bases; unmatched bases: 7. The CDR3 is made up of 19 amino acids. Germline V lookup: CDR1 KGHSH, CDR2 LQKENI. CDR3 in amino acids: CASSPSGTSGGRSTDTQYF. CDR3 bases: TGTGCCAGCTCACCCTCCGGGACTAGCGGGGGGCGCAGCACAGATACGCAGTATTTT.